A single sample gave rise to the 18 T cell receptor beta chains below, sequenced in a study of response to subunit inactivated influenza vaccine. One entry per CDR3 protein results from TCRdb running MiXCR on the RT-PCR reads. The sample lists around 480,000 distinct CDR3 sequences, approximately 15% occurring once. The material sequenced was CD4+ T cells sorted from PBMCs, taken less than 30 months after vaccination. The origin of the receptors is a man between 50 and 75 years old who received an inactivated influenza vaccine.

The CDR3 bases are TGTGCCAGCAGCCCGGGACAGGGTTTCTATGAGCAGTTCTTC. This gives the protein CASSPGQGFYEQFF. V gene TRBV11-3 combines with J gene TRBJ2-1; 9 bases are a match to TRBD1. Germline V gene lookup returns CDR1 SGHNT and CDR2 YENEEA. The CDR3 extends over 14 amino acids. V lost 5 bases to trimming and J lost 8 bases; unmatched junction nucleotides: 7.

V usage is TRBV7-2 and J usage is TRBJ2-2, with D perhaps TRBD1 or TRBD2 (5 bases each). The CDR3 sequence is 14 residues long. Germline V lookup: CDR1 SGHTA, CDR2 FQGNSA. Deletions cut 5 bases from V and 4 bases from J, with 11 bases between. This CDR3 reads CASSKGPPTGELFF. The CDR3 DNA reads TGTGCCAGCAGCAAGGGACCACCCACCGGGGAGCTGTTTTTT.

This clonotype was seen a handful of times. The chain employs TRBV29-1 and TRBJ1-4, with D maybe TRBD1 (5 bases). CDR3 size: 13 residues. The V and J ends lost 4 bases and 3 bases respectively, with 9 bases between them. Germline V gene lookup returns CDR1 SQVTM and CDR2 ANQGSEA. The CDR3 is CSVGGRANEKLFF. In nucleotides, the CDR3 is TGCAGCGTTGGCGGCAGGGCTAATGAAAAACTGTTTTTT.

There are a few counts of this clonotype. The J gene is TRBJ2-7, the V gene TRBV7-9; D not certain. This CDR3 contains 14 residues. CDR1 and CDR2 (germline): SEHNR, FQNEAQ (reference sequence). V lost 1 base and J lost 2, with 9 bases in between. CDR3 protein: CASSLGQPPYEQYF. The CDR3 bases are TGTGCCAGCAGCTTAGGGCAACCGCCCTACGAGCAGTACTTC. The full variable domain, rest sourced from reference TRBV7-9 and TRBJ2-7, is DTGVSQNPRHKITKRGQNVTFRCDPISEHNRLYWYRQTLGQGPEFLTYFQNEAQLEKSRLLSDRFSAERPKGSFSTLEIQRTEQGDSAMYLCASSLGQPPYEQYFGPGTRLTVT.

This clonotype was seen only a few times. V is TRBV27 and J is TRBJ2-5; 8 bases fit TRBD2. Germline V gene lookup returns CDR1 MNHEY and CDR2 SMNVEV (reference sequence). The CDR3 is 14 amino acids. Germline trimming cut 2 bases from V and 6 bases from J; bases unmatched to any gene: 5. CDR3 sequence: CASSLAGGAKTQYF. The CDR3 DNA reads TGTGCCAGCAGTTTAGCGGGGGGCGCGAAGACCCAGTACTTC.

This chain joins TRBV9 and TRBJ2-3, with 9 positions matching TRBD2. The germline CDR1 and CDR2 sequences are SGDLS and YYNGEE. The V gene end was trimmed by 3 bases and the J gene end by 2 bases; junction bases not matched to a gene: 7. The CDR3 has 16 residues. The CDR3 DNA reads as TGTGCCAGCAGCGCGTTTAGCGGGGGACACACAGATACGCAGTATTTT. Amino acids: CASSAFSGGHTDTQYF.

This chain joins TRBV27 and TRBJ2-7; no clear D. Germline CDR1 reads MNHEY; CDR2 reads SMNVEV (reference sequence). This CDR3 region has 15 residues. The V end was cut by 0 bases, the J end by 0 bases, with 9 bases between. Written as DNA, the CDR3 is TGTGCCAGCAGTTTATCGTACCCAGACTCCTACGAGCAGTACTTC. It yields the protein CASSLSYPDSYEQYF.

The CDR3 DNA is TGTGCCACCGGTGGTACGATCCTGGAGACCCAGTACTTC. Protein sequence: CATGGTILETQYF. The chain joins TRBV24-1 to TRBJ2-5; no clear D. There are 13 residues in the CDR3. CDR1 KGHDR and CDR2 SFDVKD come from the germline V gene. V gave up 9 bases and J gave up 5 bases, with 15 bases separating them.

This clonotype came up many times. This chain connects TRBV4-1 to TRBJ2-5, with 9 bases that match TRBD1. This CDR3 spans 15 amino acids. The V gene end was trimmed by 1 base and the J gene end by 0 bases; junction bases not matched to a gene: 0. Germline loops: CDR1 MGHRA, CDR2 YSYEKL. CDR3 sequence: CASSQGDRDQETQYF. CDR3 in DNA: TGCGCCAGCAGCCAAGGGGACAGGGACCAAGAGACCCAGTACTTC.

This clonotype was observed a few times. The chain uses TRBV7-6 and TRBJ2-2; D ambiguous. With 4 bases removed from V and 1 base from J, the gap between germline ends came to 7 bases. This CDR3 has 14 residues. The germline V gene encodes CDR1 SGHVS and CDR2 FNYEAQ. CDR3 in amino acids: CASSSNRNTGELFF. The CDR3 nucleotides are TGTGCCAGCAGCTCTAACAGGAACACCGGGGAGCTGTTTTTT.

The rearrangement links TRBV4-3 to TRBJ2-3; 13 bases match TRBD2. CDR1 is LGHNA and CDR2 is YSLEER in the germline V gene. After removal of 4 bases from V and 5 bases from J, the junction contained 12 bases not matched to a gene. CDR3 length: 18 amino acids. The CDR3 spells CASSLDRTSGGAIDTQYF. The CDR3 coding sequence is TGCGCCAGCAGCCTGGACCGAACTAGCGGGGGGGCGATAGATACGCAGTATTTT.

This clonotype was seen a few times. V usage is TRBV4-1 and J usage is TRBJ1-1; D is possibly TRBD1 (6 bases). Trimming stripped 4 bases from V and 1 base from J, with 13 bases between. Germline lookup yields CDR1 MGHRA and CDR2 YSYEKL. The CDR3 spans 15 residues. CDR3 nucleotides: TGCGCCAGCAGCCGCGCCGGACAGCAGAACACTGAAGCTTTCTTT. Amino acid sequence: CASSRAGQQNTEAFF.

The V and J genes are TRBV11-2 and TRBJ2-2, with D uncertain. Germline CDR1 SGHAT, CDR2 FQNNGV. The germline V and J ends were trimmed by 5 bases and 0 bases, with 7 bases remaining between them. The CDR3 length is 14 residues. CDR3 in amino acids: CASSLQANTGELFF. CDR3 coding DNA: TGTGCCAGCAGCCTCCAAGCGAACACCGGGGAGCTGTTTTTT.

This clonotype appeared a single time. V usage is TRBV3-1 and J usage is TRBJ2-5; 7 bases are shared with TRBD2. This CDR3 region has 15 residues. Germline CDR1 LGHDT, CDR2 YNNKEL (reference sequence). Germline trimming cut 3 bases from V and 2 bases from J; bases unmatched to any gene: 6. CDR3 protein: CASSQMTGGQETQYF. The CDR3 DNA is TGTGCCAGCAGCCAGATGACCGGGGGGCAAGAGACCCAGTACTTC.

The rearrangement uses TRBV15 and TRBJ1-3, with D maybe TRBD1 (6 bases). This CDR3 spans 16 amino acids. V shed 0 bases and J shed 4 bases, with 13 bases lying between them. The germline V gene has CDR1 LNHNV and CDR2 YYDKDF (reference sequence). CDR3 nucleotides: TGTGCCACCAGCAGAGAGGTGGGGGCGAGAGGAAACACCATATATTTT. It codes for CATSREVGARGNTIYF.

This clonotype was detected only a few times. The chain combines TRBV7-9 with TRBJ2-5; unclear D gene. The CDR3 covers 14 residues. Trimming removed 6 bases at V and 1 base at J, with 12 bases between. Germline-derived CDR1 and CDR2 are SEHNR and FQNEAQ (reference sequence). The CDR3 loop reads CASRATASQETQYF. CDR3 sequence (DNA): TGTGCCAGCAGAGCCACCGCCAGCCAAGAGACCCAGTACTTC.

This rearrangement joins TRBV18 to TRBJ1-1; weak D call: TRBD1 (5 bases). This CDR3 region has 14 residues. V was cut by 5 bases and J by 3 bases, with 13 bases left in between. The V gene's germline CDR1 is KGHSH and CDR2 LQKENI. CDR3 in DNA: TGTGCCAGCTCAATAACGGGAGGGGACACTGAAGCTTTCTTT. Its protein product is CASSITGGDTEAFF.

This sequence joins TRBV20-1 and TRBJ1-1; 8 bases agree with TRBD1. In germline, CDR1 is DFQATT, CDR2 SNEGSKA (reference sequence). The CDR3 is 12 residues long. The V and J ends lost 3 bases and 10 bases, in that order; junction bases with no gene match: 7. As DNA, the CDR3 is TGCAGTGCTAGCGCTCAGGGGGCGACAGCTTTCTTT. It yields the protein CSASAQGATAFF.